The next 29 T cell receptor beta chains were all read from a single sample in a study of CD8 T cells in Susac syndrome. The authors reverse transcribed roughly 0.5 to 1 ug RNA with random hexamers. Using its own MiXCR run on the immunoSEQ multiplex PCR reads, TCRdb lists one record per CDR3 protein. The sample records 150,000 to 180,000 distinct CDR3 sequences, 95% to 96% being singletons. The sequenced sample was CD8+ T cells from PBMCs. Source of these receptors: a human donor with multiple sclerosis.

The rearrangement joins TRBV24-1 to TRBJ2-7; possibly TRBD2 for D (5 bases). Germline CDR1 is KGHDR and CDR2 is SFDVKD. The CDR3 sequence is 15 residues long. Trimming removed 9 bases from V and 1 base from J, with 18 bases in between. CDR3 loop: CATGQRGPRSYEQYV. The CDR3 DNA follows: TGTGCCACCGGTCAGCGAGGGCCGAGGTCCTACGAGCAGTACGTC.

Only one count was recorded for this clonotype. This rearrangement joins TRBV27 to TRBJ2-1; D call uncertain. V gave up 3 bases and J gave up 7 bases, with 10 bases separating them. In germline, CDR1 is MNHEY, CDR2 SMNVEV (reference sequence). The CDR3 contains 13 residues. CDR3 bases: TGTGCCAGCAGTTTGGACGAGGTGAATGAGCAGTTCTTC. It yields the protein CASSLDEVNEQFF.

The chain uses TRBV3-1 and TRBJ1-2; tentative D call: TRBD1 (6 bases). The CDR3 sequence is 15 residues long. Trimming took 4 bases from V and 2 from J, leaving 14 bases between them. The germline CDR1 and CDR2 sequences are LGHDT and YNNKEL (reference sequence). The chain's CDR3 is CASSPVGGANYGYTF. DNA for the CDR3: TGTGCCAGCAGCCCCGTCGGGGGGGCGAACTATGGCTACACCTTC.

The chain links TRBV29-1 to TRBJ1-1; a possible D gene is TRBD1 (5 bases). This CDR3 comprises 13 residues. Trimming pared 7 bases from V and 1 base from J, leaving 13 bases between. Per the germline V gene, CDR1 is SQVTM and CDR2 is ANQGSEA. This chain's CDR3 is CSAEPGTNTEAFF. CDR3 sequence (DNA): TGCAGCGCAGAGCCAGGGACGAACACTGAAGCTTTCTTT. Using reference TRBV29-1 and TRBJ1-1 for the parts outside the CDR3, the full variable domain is SAVISQKPSRDICQRGTSLTIQCQVDSQVTMMFWYRQQPGQSLTLIATANQGSEATYESGFVIDKFPISRPNLTFSTLTVSNMSPEDSSIYLCSAEPGTNTEAFFGQGTRLTVV.

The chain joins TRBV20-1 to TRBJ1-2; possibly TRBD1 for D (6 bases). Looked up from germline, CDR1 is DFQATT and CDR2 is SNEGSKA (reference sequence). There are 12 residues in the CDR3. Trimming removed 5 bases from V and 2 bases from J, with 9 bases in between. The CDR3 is CSALDRNYGYTF. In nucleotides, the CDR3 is TGCAGTGCTTTAGACAGGAACTATGGCTACACCTTC.

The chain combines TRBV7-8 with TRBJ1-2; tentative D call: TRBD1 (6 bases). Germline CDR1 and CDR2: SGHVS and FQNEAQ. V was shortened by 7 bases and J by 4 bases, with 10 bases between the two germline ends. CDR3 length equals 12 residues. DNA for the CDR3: TGTGCCAGCACCTCCAGGGGCTATGGCTACACCTTC. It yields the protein CASTSRGYGYTF.

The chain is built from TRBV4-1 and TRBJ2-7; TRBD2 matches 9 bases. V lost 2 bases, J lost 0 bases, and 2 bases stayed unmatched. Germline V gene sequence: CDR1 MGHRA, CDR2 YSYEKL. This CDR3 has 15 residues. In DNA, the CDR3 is TGCGCCAGCAGCCAACCGGGACTAGCCTCCTACGAGCAGTACTTC. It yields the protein CASSQPGLASYEQYF.

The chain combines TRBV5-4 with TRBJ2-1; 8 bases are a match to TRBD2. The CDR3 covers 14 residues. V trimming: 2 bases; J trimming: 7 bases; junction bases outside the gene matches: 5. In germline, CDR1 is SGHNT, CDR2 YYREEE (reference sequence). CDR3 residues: CASSLELAENEQFF. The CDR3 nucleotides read TGTGCCAGCAGCTTAGAACTAGCGGAAAATGAGCAGTTCTTC.

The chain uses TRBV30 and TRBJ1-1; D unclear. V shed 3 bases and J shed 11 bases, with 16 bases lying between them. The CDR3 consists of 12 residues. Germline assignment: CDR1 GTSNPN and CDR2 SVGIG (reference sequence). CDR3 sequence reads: CAWSPPRLGAFF. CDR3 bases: TGTGCCTGGAGCCCCCCCCGGCTGGGGGCTTTCTTT.

CDR3 in amino acids: CASSEDRWNGYTF. The CDR3, as DNA: TGTGCCAGCAGCGAGGACAGGTGGAACGGCTACACCTTC. The chain employs TRBV9 and TRBJ1-2; 7 positions agree with TRBD1. Trimming at V came to 3 bases and at J to 8 bases, leaving 7 bases not matched to a gene. CDR1 and CDR2 (germline): SGDLS, YYNGEE. The CDR3 has 13 residues.

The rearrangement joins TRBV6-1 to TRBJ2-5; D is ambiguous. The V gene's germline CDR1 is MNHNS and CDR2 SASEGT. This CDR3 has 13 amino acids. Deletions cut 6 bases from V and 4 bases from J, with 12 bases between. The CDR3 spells CASRVVPRETQYF. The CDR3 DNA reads TGTGCCAGCAGGGTTGTACCCCGAGAGACCCAGTACTTC.

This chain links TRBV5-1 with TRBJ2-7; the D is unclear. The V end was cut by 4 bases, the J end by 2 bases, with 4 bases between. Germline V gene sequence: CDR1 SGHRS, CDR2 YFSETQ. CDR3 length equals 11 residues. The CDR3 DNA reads TGCGCCAGCAGCGTTCCCTACGAGCAGTACGTC. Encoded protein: CASSVPYEQYV.

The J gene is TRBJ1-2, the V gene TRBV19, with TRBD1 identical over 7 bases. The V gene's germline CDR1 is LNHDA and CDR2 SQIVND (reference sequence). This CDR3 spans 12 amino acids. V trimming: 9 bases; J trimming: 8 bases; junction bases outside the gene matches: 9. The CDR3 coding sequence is TGTGCCAGCCTCCGGGACAGCGGGGGCTACACCTTC. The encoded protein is CASLRDSGGYTF.

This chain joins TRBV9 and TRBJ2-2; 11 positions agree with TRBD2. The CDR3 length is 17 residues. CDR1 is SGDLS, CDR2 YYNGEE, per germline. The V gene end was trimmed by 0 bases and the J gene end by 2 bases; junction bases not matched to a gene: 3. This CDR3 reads CASSVGLAGGNTGELFF. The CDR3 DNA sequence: TGTGCCAGCAGCGTAGGCCTAGCGGGGGGCAACACCGGGGAGCTGTTTTTT.

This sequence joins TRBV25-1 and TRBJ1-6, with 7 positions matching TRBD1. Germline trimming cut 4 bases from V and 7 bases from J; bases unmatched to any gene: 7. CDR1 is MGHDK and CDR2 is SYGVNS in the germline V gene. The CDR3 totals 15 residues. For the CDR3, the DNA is TGTGCCAGCAGTGCCTGGGACAGTGGAAATTCACCCCTCCACTTT. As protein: CASSAWDSGNSPLHF.

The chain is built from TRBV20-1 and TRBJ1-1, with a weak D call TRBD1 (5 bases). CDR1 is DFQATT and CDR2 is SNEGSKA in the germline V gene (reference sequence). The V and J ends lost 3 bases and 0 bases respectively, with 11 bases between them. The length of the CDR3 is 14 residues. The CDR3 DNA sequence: TGCAGTGCTAGCTGGCCAGGGATGAACACTGAAGCTTTCTTT. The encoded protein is CSASWPGMNTEAFF.

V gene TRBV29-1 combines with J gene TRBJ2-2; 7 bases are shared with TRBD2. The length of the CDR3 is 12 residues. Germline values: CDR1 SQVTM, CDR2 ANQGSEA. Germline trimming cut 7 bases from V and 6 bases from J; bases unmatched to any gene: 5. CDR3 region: CSGRGSAGELFF. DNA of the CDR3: TGCAGCGGGCGGGGGAGCGCCGGGGAGCTGTTTTTT.

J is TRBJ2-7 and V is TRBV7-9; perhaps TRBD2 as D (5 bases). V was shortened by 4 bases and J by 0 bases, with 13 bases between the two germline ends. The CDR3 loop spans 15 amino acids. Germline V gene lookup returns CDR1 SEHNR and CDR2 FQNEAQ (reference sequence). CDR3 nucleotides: TGTGCCAGCAGCTCGGACTTTCCGAGCTCCTACGAGCAGTACGTC. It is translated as CASSSDFPSSYEQYV.

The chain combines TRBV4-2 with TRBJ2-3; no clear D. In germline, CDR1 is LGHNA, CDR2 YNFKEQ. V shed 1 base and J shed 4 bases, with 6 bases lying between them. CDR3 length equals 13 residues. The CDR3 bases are TGTGCCAGCAGCCAAGGGCTGCCAGATACGCAGTATTTT. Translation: CASSQGLPDTQYF.

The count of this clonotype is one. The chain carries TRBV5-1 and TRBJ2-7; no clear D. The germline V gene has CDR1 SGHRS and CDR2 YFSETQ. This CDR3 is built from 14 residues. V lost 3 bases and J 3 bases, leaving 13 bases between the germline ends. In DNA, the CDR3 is TGCGCCAGCAGCTCGTGGGATGTAGACTACGAGCAGTACTTC. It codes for CASSSWDVDYEQYF.

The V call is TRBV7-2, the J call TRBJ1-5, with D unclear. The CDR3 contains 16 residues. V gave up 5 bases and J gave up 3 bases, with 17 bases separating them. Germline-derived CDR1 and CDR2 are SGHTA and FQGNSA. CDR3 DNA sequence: TGTGCCAGCAGCCTGACGATGGACGGCCTCAATCAGCCCCAGCATTTT. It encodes CASSLTMDGLNQPQHF.

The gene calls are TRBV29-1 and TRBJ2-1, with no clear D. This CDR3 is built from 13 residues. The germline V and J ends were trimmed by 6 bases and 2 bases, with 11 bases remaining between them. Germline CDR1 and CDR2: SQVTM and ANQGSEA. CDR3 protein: CSVRGVPYNEQFF. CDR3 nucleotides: TGCAGCGTACGTGGGGTCCCCTACAATGAGCAGTTCTTC.

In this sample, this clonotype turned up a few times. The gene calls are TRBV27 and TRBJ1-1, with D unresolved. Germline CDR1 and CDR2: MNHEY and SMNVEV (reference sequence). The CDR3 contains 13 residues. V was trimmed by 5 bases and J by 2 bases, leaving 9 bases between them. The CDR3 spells CASSAGKNTEAFF. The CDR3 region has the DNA TGTGCCAGCAGTGCCGGAAAAAACACTGAAGCTTTCTTT.

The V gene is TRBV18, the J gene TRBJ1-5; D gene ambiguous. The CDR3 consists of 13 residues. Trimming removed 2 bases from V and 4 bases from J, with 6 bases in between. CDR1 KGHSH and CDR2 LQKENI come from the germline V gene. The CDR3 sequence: CASSPYKNQPQHF. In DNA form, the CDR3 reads TGTGCCAGCTCACCATACAAGAATCAGCCCCAGCATTTT.

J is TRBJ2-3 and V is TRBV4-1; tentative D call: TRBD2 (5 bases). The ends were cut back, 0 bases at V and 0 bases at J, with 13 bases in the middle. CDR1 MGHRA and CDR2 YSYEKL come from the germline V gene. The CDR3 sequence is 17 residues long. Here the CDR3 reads CASSQDTRGYSTDTQYF. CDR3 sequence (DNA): TGCGCCAGCAGCCAAGATACGAGAGGGTATAGCACAGATACGCAGTATTTT.

The CDR3 sequence is CASSFSRQGKSSGANVLTF. The DNA of the CDR3 is TGCGCCAGCAGCTTTTCCAGACAGGGGAAAAGCTCTGGGGCCAACGTCCTGACTTTC. This rearrangement joins TRBV5-1 to TRBJ2-6; 8 positions agree with TRBD1. The germline CDR1 and CDR2 sequences are SGHRS and YFSETQ. After removal of 2 bases from V and 0 bases from J, the junction contained 10 bases not matched to a gene. The CDR3 runs to 19 residues. The whole variable domain, remainder taken from reference TRBV5-1 and TRBJ2-6, is KAGVTQTPRYLIKTRGQQVTLSCSPISGHRSVSWYQQTPGQGLQFLFEYFSETQRNKGNFPGRFSGRQFSNSRSEMNVSTLELGDSALYLCASSFSRQGKSSGANVLTFGAGSRLTVL.

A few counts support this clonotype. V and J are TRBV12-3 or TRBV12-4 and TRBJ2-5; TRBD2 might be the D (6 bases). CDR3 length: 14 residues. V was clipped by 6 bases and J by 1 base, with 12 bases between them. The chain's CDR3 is CASSLGGTQETQYF. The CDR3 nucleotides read TGTGCCAGCAGCCTCGGGGGTACCCAAGAGACCCAGTACTTC.

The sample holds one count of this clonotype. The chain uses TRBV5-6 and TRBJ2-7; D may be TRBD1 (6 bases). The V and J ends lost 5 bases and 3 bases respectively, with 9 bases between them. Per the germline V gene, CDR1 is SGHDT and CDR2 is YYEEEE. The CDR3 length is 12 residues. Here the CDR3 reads CASSQQGYEQYV. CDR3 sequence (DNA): TGTGCCAGCAGTCAACAGGGCTACGAGCAGTACGTC.

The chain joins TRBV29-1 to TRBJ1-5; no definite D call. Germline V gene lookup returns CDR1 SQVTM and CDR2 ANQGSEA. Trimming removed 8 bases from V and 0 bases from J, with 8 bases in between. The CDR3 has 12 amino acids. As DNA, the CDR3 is TGCAGCTTGAGGCTTAGCAATCAGCCCCAGCATTTT. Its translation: CSLRLSNQPQHF.